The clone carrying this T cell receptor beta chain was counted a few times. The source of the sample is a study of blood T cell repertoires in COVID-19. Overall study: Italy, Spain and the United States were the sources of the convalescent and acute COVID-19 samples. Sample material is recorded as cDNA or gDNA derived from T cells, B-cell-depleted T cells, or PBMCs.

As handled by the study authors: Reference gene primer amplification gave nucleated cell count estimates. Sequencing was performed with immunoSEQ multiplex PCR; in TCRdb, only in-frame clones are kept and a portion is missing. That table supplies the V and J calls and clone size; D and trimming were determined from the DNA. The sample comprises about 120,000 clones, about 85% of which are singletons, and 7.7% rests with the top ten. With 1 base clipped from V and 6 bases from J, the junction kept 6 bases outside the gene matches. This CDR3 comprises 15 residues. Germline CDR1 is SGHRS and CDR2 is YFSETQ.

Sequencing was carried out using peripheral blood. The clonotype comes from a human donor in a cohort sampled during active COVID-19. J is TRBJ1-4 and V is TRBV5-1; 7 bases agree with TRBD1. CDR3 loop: CASSLSKTGHEKLFF. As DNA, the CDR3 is TGCGCCAGCAGCTTGTCGAAGACAGGGCATGAAAAACTGTTTTTT.